This TCR beta chain was captured in a study of CD8 T cells in Susac syndrome. This clonotype was seen a single time. Germline V gives CDR1 SEHNR, CDR2 FQNEAQ (reference sequence). The CDR3 spans 16 residues. The V end was cut by 8 bases, the J end by 8 bases, with 25 bases between. RNA totalling about 0.45 to 1 ug underwent reverse transcription with random hexamers. TCRdb re-called the immunoSEQ multiplex PCR reads with MiXCR, one entry per CDR3 protein. The sample lists about 210,000 distinct CDR3 sequences, about 95% occurring once. Sequencing was performed on CD4+ T cells from PBMCs. The TCR sequence derives from a human donor with multiple sclerosis. The chain carries TRBV7-9 and TRBJ2-1; D possibly corresponds to TRBD1 (6 bases). The CDR3 DNA reads as TGTGCCAGCCCCAGAGAGCCCAGGGGCAAGGTCGATGAGCAGTTCTTC. Translated: CASPREPRGKVDEQFF. The full variable domain, in which reference TRBV7-9 and TRBJ2-1 provide the parts outside the CDR3, is DTGVSQNPRHKITKRGQNVTFRCDPISEHNRLYWYRQTLGQGPEFLTYFQNEAQLEKSRLLSDRFSAERPKGSFSTLEIQRTEQGDSAMYLCASPREPRGKVDEQFFGPGTRLTVL.